These 21 T cell receptor beta chains were sequenced from one sample in a study of identical twins. TCRdb reprocessed the 5' RACE reads via MiXCR and lists one record per CDR3 protein. The data show just under 650,000 distinct CDR3 sequences, roughly 7.1% seen once. These data were also reused for a study on yellow fever vaccine responses in identical twins.

The sequenced sample was PBMCs. The receptors originated from a woman aged 18-29 years in good health.

This clonotype has a handful of counts. V is TRBV7-9 and J is TRBJ1-1; a possible D gene is TRBD1 (5 bases). This CDR3 has 15 residues. V lost 1 base to trimming and J lost 2 bases, with 11 bases between them. Germline lookup yields CDR1 SEHNR and CDR2 FQNEAQ (reference sequence). The CDR3 is CASSLDQGTNTEAFF. DNA of the CDR3: TGTGCCAGCAGCTTAGATCAGGGTACTAACACTGAAGCTTTCTTT.

This clonotype appeared many times. The genes are TRBV20-1 and TRBJ1-2; D is possibly TRBD1 (5 bases). Germline V CDR1 and CDR2: DFQATT, SNEGSKA (reference sequence). Between the trimmed V and J ends, which lost 5 bases and 3 bases, there was a span of 13 bases. This CDR3 has 13 residues. This CDR3 reads CSAVQGTDYGYTF. The CDR3 nucleotides are TGCAGTGCTGTCCAGGGAACCGACTATGGCTACACCTTC.

The gene calls are TRBV5-1 and TRBJ2-7; 7 positions agree with TRBD1. V dropped 4 bases and J dropped 4; count of bases not matched to a gene: 8. The CDR3 length is 14 residues. Germline CDR1 is SGHRS and CDR2 is YFSETQ. CDR3: CASSRDRDIYEQYF. The CDR3 nucleotides are TGCGCCAGCAGCCGCGACAGGGATATTTACGAGCAGTACTTC.

This clonotype came up many times. CDR3 DNA sequence: TGTGCCACCAGTAGGGGCGATCTAGCGCGGGAGGCTCAGGAGCAGTTCTTC. This gives the protein CATSRGDLAREAQEQFF. The chain has TRBV24-1 and TRBJ2-1, with TRBD2 identical over 8 bases. CDR1 is KGHDR and CDR2 is SFDVKD in the germline V gene. Unmatched junction bases numbered 19, after V lost 6 bases and J lost 10 bases. CDR3 length: 17 amino acids.

The chain combines TRBV4-2 with TRBJ2-1; TRBD2 matches 9 bases. Germline trimming cut 6 bases from V and 6 bases from J; bases unmatched to any gene: 9. This CDR3 is built from 15 residues. Germline CDR1 is LGHNA and CDR2 is YNFKEQ. Written as DNA, the CDR3 is TGTGCCAGCAGTCCCCCGGGACTAGCCTTCAATGAGCAGTTCTTC. Residues: CASSPPGLAFNEQFF.

At least ten counts were recorded for this clonotype. The gene calls are TRBV12-3 or TRBV12-4 and TRBJ2-4; perhaps TRBD1 as D (6 bases). The CDR3 consists of 13 residues. V was clipped by 1 base and J by 9 bases, with 10 bases between them. The CDR3 region is CASSLGEGVIQYF. The CDR3 region has the DNA TGTGCCAGCAGTTTAGGAGAGGGGGTCATTCAGTACTTC.

This clonotype occurred a few times. V is TRBV7-2 and J is TRBJ2-3; 10 nucleotides line up with TRBD2. Unmatched junction bases numbered 4, after V lost 0 bases and J lost 1 base. The CDR3 runs to 17 residues. Germline V gene lookup returns CDR1 SGHTA and CDR2 FQGNSA. CDR3 sequence (DNA): TGTGCCAGCAGCTTAGCCCTAGCGGGAGTGGGCACAGATACGCAGTATTTT. It codes for CASSLALAGVGTDTQYF.

The chain carries TRBV20-1 and TRBJ2-7; TRBD2 matches 11 bases. With V trimmed by 0 bases and J by 2 bases, 12 bases remained unmatched. The CDR3 loop spans 18 amino acids. The germline V gene has CDR1 DFQATT and CDR2 SNEGSKA (reference sequence). The CDR3 sequence: CSARDAGEPGLAAYEQYF. The CDR3 DNA reads as TGCAGTGCTAGAGATGCAGGGGAACCGGGACTAGCGGCCTACGAGCAGTACTTC.

The chain recombines TRBV2 with TRBJ2-5; 10 nucleotides agree with TRBD1. V lost 7 bases and J lost 1; bases outside the gene matches: 9. CDR3 length: 16 amino acids. CDR1 is SNHLY and CDR2 is FYNNEI in the germline V gene. DNA for the CDR3: TGTGCCAGCACCCAGGCGGGACAGGGGATCCAAGAGACCCAGTACTTC. Translation: CASTQAGQGIQETQYF.

This clonotype was recorded many times. The chain carries TRBV10-3 and TRBJ2-3; D ambiguous. This CDR3 spans 17 amino acids. Looked up from germline, CDR1 is ENHRY and CDR2 is SYGVKD. Trimming removed 0 bases from V and 1 base from J, with 14 bases in between. For the CDR3, the DNA is TGTGCCATCAGTGAGTCGGGTGGCCAAGCTGGCACAGATACGCAGTATTTT. This sequence encodes CAISESGGQAGTDTQYF.

This clonotype was seen a handful of times. The V gene is TRBV12-3 or TRBV12-4, the J gene TRBJ1-5; D gene unclear. This CDR3 region has 17 residues. Trimming shortened V by 5 bases and J by 0 bases, and 17 bases separated the two germline ends. The CDR3 region has the DNA TGTGCCAGCAGTACATCCCTTGAGTGGAATAGCAATCAGCCCCAGCATTTT. Amino acid sequence: CASSTSLEWNSNQPQHF.

V usage is TRBV12-3 or TRBV12-4 and J usage is TRBJ2-5; 9 positions match TRBD2. The CDR3 consists of 14 residues. J was trimmed by 6 bases and V by 5 bases; bases with no gene match: 7. The CDR3 DNA reads TGTGCCAGCAGTCAAGCGGGAGGTGGTAAGACCCAGTACTTC. Translating it yields CASSQAGGGKTQYF.

This clonotype was counted between two and nine times. DNA for the CDR3: TGCGCCAGCAGCTTGTCAGGGAATCCGGGAGAGACCCAGTACTTC. Its translation is CASSLSGNPGETQYF. This chain links TRBV5-1 with TRBJ2-5, with D possibly being TRBD1 (5 bases). V dropped 1 base and J dropped 4 bases, with 14 bases sitting between them. Per the germline V gene, CDR1 is SGHRS and CDR2 is YFSETQ. CDR3 length equals 15 residues.

This clonotype was counted only a few times. The chain carries TRBV6-5 and TRBJ1-2; 7 nucleotides match TRBD1. The CDR3 extends over 12 amino acids. The ends lost 4 bases at V and 8 bases at J; junction bases unmatched: 4. CDR1 is MNHEY, CDR2 SVGAGI, per germline. The CDR3: CASSSQGMGYTF. CDR3 DNA sequence: TGTGCCAGCAGTTCACAGGGGATGGGCTACACCTTC.

This clonotype was picked up a small number of times. The chain recombines TRBV7-3 with TRBJ2-3, with 11 positions matching TRBD1. There are 15 residues in the CDR3. The germline CDR1 and CDR2 sequences are SGHTA and FQGTGA. Trimming at V came to 4 bases and at J to 6 bases, leaving 6 bases not matched to a gene. The CDR3 loop is CASSSGQGAYDTQYF. CDR3 in DNA: TGTGCCAGCAGCTCCGGACAGGGGGCGTACGATACGCAGTATTTT.

This chain joins TRBV20-1 and TRBJ2-1; tentative D call: TRBD2 (6 bases). Germline V CDR1 and CDR2: DFQATT, SNEGSKA (reference sequence). V was clipped by 0 bases and J by 6 bases, with 21 bases between them. The CDR3 loop spans 17 amino acids. Written as DNA, the CDR3 is TGCAGTGCTAGAGATCCGCGCGGCGGGATAAAAAGCAATGAGCAGTTCTTC. It specifies CSARDPRGGIKSNEQFF.

This rearrangement joins TRBV3-1 to TRBJ1-2, with TRBD1 matching over 7 bases. With 0 bases clipped from V and 4 bases from J, the junction kept 8 bases outside the gene matches. The CDR3 runs to 16 residues. Germline V gene data show CDR1 as LGHDT and CDR2 as YNNKEL (reference sequence). The CDR3 DNA reads TGTGCCAGCAGCCAAGAGAGGGGGCAACACCTCTATGGCTACACCTTC. It yields the protein CASSQERGQHLYGYTF.

This clonotype was seen only a few times. V gene TRBV20-1 combines with J gene TRBJ2-5, with D perhaps matching TRBD1 (5 bases). The germline V gene encodes CDR1 DFQATT and CDR2 SNEGSKA (reference sequence). V was trimmed by 0 bases and J by 9 bases, leaving 14 bases between them. The CDR3 loop spans 13 amino acids. The CDR3 coding sequence is TGCAGTGCTAGAGATGCGGCAGGGTGGGCCCAGTACTTC. This sequence encodes CSARDAAGWAQYF.

V and J are TRBV12-3 or TRBV12-4 and TRBJ2-5, with 8 bases that match TRBD2. The CDR3 loop spans 14 amino acids. Germline trimming cut 5 bases from V and 5 bases from J; bases unmatched to any gene: 7. CDR3 in amino acids: CASSKPGGRETQYF. CDR3 sequence (DNA): TGTGCCAGCAGTAAACCGGGAGGGCGGGAGACCCAGTACTTC.

This clonotype was counted at least ten times. The chain joins TRBV12-3 or TRBV12-4 to TRBJ2-1, with TRBD2 matching 9 bases. The length of the CDR3 is 16 residues. After removal of 5 bases from V and 5 bases from J, the junction contained 10 bases not matched to a gene. DNA for the CDR3: TGTGCCAGCAGTCCAACTGGACTAGCGTTGAACAATGAGCAGTTCTTC. Amino acids: CASSPTGLALNNEQFF.

V usage is TRBV9 and J usage is TRBJ2-4; 9 positions agree with TRBD1. Trimming took 4 bases from V and 7 from J; bases not matched to a gene: 6. Germline CDR1 reads SGDLS; CDR2 reads YYNGEE. This CDR3 comprises 14 residues. Written as DNA, the CDR3 is TGTGCCAGCAGCCGAGGGGGGACAGGGAACATTCAGTACTTC. This sequence encodes CASSRGGTGNIQYF.